What follows are 4 T cell receptor beta chains derived from one specimen sequenced in a study of OX40 agonist ivuxolimab in advanced cancers. The library was built by means of the immunoSEQ multiplex PCR assay. Held by TCRdb, this immuneACCESS table contains in-frame sequences only and omits some clones. Under half of the omission traces to an unresolved V gene where checked; the cause of the rest is unknown. The sample records 77,000 or so clones, around 91% of which are singletons. The ten largest clones take up about 1.8% of the sample. Sequencing used CD4+ or CD8+ T cells sorted from blood, obtained in a trial of the OX40 agonist ivuxolimab. The receptor set was obtained from an adult with an advanced solid tumor such as melanoma, head and neck, liver or kidney cancer.

The CDR3 nucleotides are TGTGCCAGCAGCCAAGAATATGTATGGGACAGGGATCGTGGAAACACCATATATTTT. Residues: CASSQEYVWDRDRGNTIYF. This chain joins TRBV4-2 and TRBJ1-3, with 9 bases aligning to TRBD1. Germline V gene sequence: CDR1 LGHNA, CDR2 YNFKEQ. Trimming cost V 0 bases and J 3 bases; bases outside gene matches: 12. The CDR3 has 19 amino acids.

The CDR3 here is CASSWGGTGGGIQYF. CDR3 coding DNA: TGTGCCAGCAGCTGGGGGGGGACAGGAGGAGGCATTCAGTACTTC. The chain combines TRBV5-8 with TRBJ2-4; tentative D call: TRBD1 (8 bases). Germline V CDR1 and CDR2: SGHTS, YDEGEE. V was clipped by 3 bases and J by 9 bases, with 19 bases between them. This CDR3 region has 15 residues.

The chain combines TRBV6-4 with TRBJ1-5; D is ambiguous. The germline V gene encodes CDR1 MRHNA and CDR2 SNTAGT. The ends were cut back, 8 bases at V and 9 bases at J, with 5 bases in the middle. The CDR3 has 9 residues. DNA for the CDR3: TGTGCCAGCCCGAGGCCCCAGCATTTT. Translation: CASPRPQHF.

This clone was detected once. The chain combines TRBV19 with TRBJ1-3, with D tentatively TRBD1 (5 bases). The CDR3 has 15 amino acids. V lost 4 bases and J 0 bases, leaving 10 bases between the germline ends. Looked up from germline, CDR1 is LNHDA and CDR2 is SQIVND (reference sequence). The CDR3 coding sequence is TGTGCCAGTAGTAGGACATCAAACTCTGGAAACACCATATATTTT. Its translation is CASSRTSNSGNTIYF.